The 7 T cell receptor beta chains below were found in one sample sequenced in a study of cytomegalovirus exposure and HLA in healthy donors (dated by TCRdb to about 2017). Libraries were prepared through the immunoSEQ multiplex PCR assay. This is the immuneACCESS table as TCRdb keeps it, with only in-frame sequences that have V and J called. A part of the clones is gone; compared with another copy, unresolved V genes explain less than half, and the rest is unexplained. This sample has about 62,000 clones in its table, and roughly 94% of those were observed once. Together, the top ten hold 6% to 8.5% of the sample. The sequenced sample was PBMCs. The receptors originated from a woman aged 18-30 years in good health and CMV-seropositive.

The rearrangement uses TRBV5-1 and TRBJ2-1; maybe TRBD1 (5 bases). V lost 0 bases and J lost 8, with 12 bases in between. The germline V gene encodes CDR1 SGHRS and CDR2 YFSETQ. CDR3 size: 14 residues. CDR3 bases: TGCGCCAGCAGCTTGGGCGACCCCAGGGATGAGCAGTTCTTC. It yields the protein CASSLGDPRDEQFF.

The rearrangement uses TRBV9 and TRBJ1-1; a possible D gene is TRBD1 (6 bases). The V end was cut by 2 bases, the J end by 5 bases, with 16 bases between. The CDR3 covers 15 residues. Per germline, CDR1 SGDLS and CDR2 YYNGEE. CDR3 bases: TGTGCCAGCAGCGTTGCGACAGGCGCGGTTACTGAAGCTTTCTTT. Its protein is CASSVATGAVTEAFF.

The V gene is TRBV25-1, the J gene TRBJ1-1; D not certain. The CDR3 sequence is 14 residues long. Looked up from germline, CDR1 is MGHDK and CDR2 is SYGVNS. Deletions cut 3 bases from V and 1 base from J, with 9 bases between. The CDR3 nucleotides are TGTGCCAGCAGTGACTTCCGCGGGAACACTGAAGCTTTCTTT. Translated: CASSDFRGNTEAFF.

The V and J genes are TRBV7-9 and TRBJ1-5, with D maybe TRBD1 (6 bases). Germline assignment: CDR1 SEHNR and CDR2 FQNEAQ (reference sequence). The CDR3 covers 18 residues. Trimming left V 1 base short and J 0 bases short, with 16 bases between. The CDR3 is CASSLGQGSWDSNQPQHF. In DNA form, the CDR3 reads TGTGCCAGCAGCTTAGGCCAGGGGTCTTGGGATAGCAATCAGCCCCAGCATTTT.

The chain's CDR3 is CASSYAGGQGTGELFF. CDR3 DNA sequence: TGCGCCAGCAGTTACGCGGGAGGGCAGGGCACCGGGGAGCTGTTTTTT. The chain links TRBV10-2 to TRBJ2-2; 9 bases map to TRBD2. CDR1 and CDR2 from the germline V gene are WSHSY and SAAADI. Trimming at V came to 5 bases and at J to 4 bases, leaving 8 bases not matched to a gene. The CDR3 totals 16 residues.

V and J are TRBV9 and TRBJ2-1; maybe TRBD1 (5 bases). The V end was cut by 0 bases, the J end by 2 bases, with 12 bases between. From germline, CDR1 is SGDLS and CDR2 YYNGEE. This CDR3 is built from 16 residues. The chain's CDR3 is CASSVVGENTYNEQFF. CDR3 nucleotides: TGTGCCAGCAGCGTAGTAGGGGAAAACACCTACAATGAGCAGTTCTTC.

The J gene is TRBJ2-2, the V gene TRBV2; 7 nucleotides match TRBD2. The junction had 13 bases not matched to a gene; V was cut back by 6 bases and J by 6 bases. CDR1 is SNHLY, CDR2 FYNNEI, per germline. The CDR3 totals 16 residues. Here the CDR3 reads CASRGGTTPLAGELFF. The CDR3 DNA reads as TGTGCCAGCAGGGGGGGGACCACACCCCTGGCCGGGGAGCTGTTTTTT.